The clone carrying this T cell receptor (beta chain) was seen more than once but under ten times. Its antigen is still unknown. The data derive from a study of cytomegalovirus exposure and HLA in healthy donors. Study-wide findings and caveats: In presence/absence analyses, roughly uniform sequencing depth across donors was assumed. Immune exposure was documented only through CMV serostatus.

The germline V gene has CDR1 SGHAT and CDR2 FQNNGV. The length of the CDR3 is 15 residues. V was pared by 6 bases and J by 3 bases, with 17 bases between. The PCR used 60 Vbeta and 13 Jbeta primers. Measured with immunoSEQ multiplex PCR; TCRdb has only the in-frame clones, and not every one. The sample lists approximately 77,000 clones; roughly 80% were seen once. This chain connects TRBV11-2 to TRBJ1-1; perhaps TRBD1 as D (6 bases). This TCR was recovered from a man between 35 and 55 years old in good health and CMV-seronegative. The sample was PBMCs. The chain's CDR3 is CASSYTGPLDTEAFF. The CDR3 DNA sequence: TGTGCCAGCAGTTACACAGGGCCTTTGGACACTGAAGCTTTCTTT.